The 30 T cell receptor beta chains below all came from one sample that was sequenced in a study of identical twins. One entry per CDR3 protein results from TCRdb running MiXCR on the 5' RACE reads. Among 570,000 or so distinct CDR3 sequences listed, approximately 10% were seen once. These same data were also listed under a study on yellow fever vaccine responses in identical twins.

The specimen was PBMCs. These receptors were collected from a young woman in good health.

This clonotype was seen ten or more times. The chain combines TRBV29-1 with TRBJ2-5; the match to TRBD2 covers 9 bases. CDR1 is SQVTM and CDR2 is ANQGSEA in the germline V gene. The J segment lost 3 bases and the V segment lost 4 bases, leaving 0 bases of the junction unmatched. This CDR3 is 12 amino acids long. The CDR3 DNA is TGCAGCGTTGTAGCGGGAGAAGAGACCCAGTACTTC. Translated, it gives CSVVAGEETQYF.

This clonotype has only a few counts. V usage is TRBV6-1 and J usage is TRBJ2-7; D is perhaps TRBD1 (6 bases). V lost 5 bases and J 2 bases, leaving 16 bases between the germline ends. The CDR3 extends over 15 amino acids. Germline V gene data show CDR1 as MNHNS and CDR2 as SASEGT. The CDR3 loop is CASSLSRTAAYEQYF. The CDR3 DNA follows: TGTGCCAGCAGTCTCTCCCGGACAGCCGCCTACGAGCAGTACTTC.

In this sample, this clonotype turned up many times. The chain recombines TRBV7-8 with TRBJ2-3, with D unresolved. The V end was cut by 1 base, the J end by 0 bases, with 14 bases between. Germline assignment: CDR1 SGHVS and CDR2 FQNEAQ. This CDR3 is built from 17 residues. The CDR3 sequence: CASSLVRDSKSTDTQYF. The CDR3 DNA reads as TGTGCCAGCAGCTTAGTAAGGGATAGCAAAAGCACAGATACGCAGTATTTT.

This sequence joins TRBV3-1 and TRBJ2-2; a possible D gene is TRBD2 (7 bases). Trimming stripped 3 bases from V and 8 bases from J, with 13 bases between. The CDR3 has 14 residues. Germline V lookup: CDR1 LGHDT, CDR2 YNNKEL (reference sequence). Here the CDR3 DNA reads TGTGCCAGCAGCCAGGGGGGGGCTGTTGGGGAGCTGTTTTTT. It specifies CASSQGGAVGELFF.

This chain joins TRBV5-1 and TRBJ2-2, with TRBD2 as a possible D gene (6 bases). Germline loops: CDR1 SGHRS, CDR2 YFSETQ. The V end lost 0 bases, the J end lost 3 bases, and 9 bases lay between the germline ends. This CDR3 region has 15 residues. The CDR3: CASSLVADHTGELFF. CDR3 in DNA: TGCGCCAGCAGCTTGGTAGCGGATCACACCGGGGAGCTGTTTTTT.

Only a few counts were recorded for this clonotype. The CDR3 DNA follows: TGTGCCAGCAGTTCCGACAGGGTGGCTAGCGGGAGGGTAGGCGAGCAGTACTTC. It translates to CASSSDRVASGRVGEQYF. The chain links TRBV28 to TRBJ2-7; 12 bases are a match to TRBD2. Trimming at V came to 4 bases and at J to 6 bases, leaving 16 bases not matched to a gene. CDR3 length: 18 residues. From germline, CDR1 is MDHEN and CDR2 SYDVKM.

The rearrangement links TRBV4-2 to TRBJ1-1, with a possible D match to TRBD1 (5 bases). Germline V gene sequence: CDR1 LGHNA, CDR2 YNFKEQ. This CDR3 is built from 14 residues. With 1 base removed from V and 2 bases from J, the gap between germline ends came to 8 bases. The CDR3 loop is CASSQVDTNTEAFF. The CDR3, as DNA: TGTGCCAGCAGCCAAGTGGACACAAACACTGAAGCTTTCTTT.

This clonotype appeared a few times. The chain employs TRBV10-3 and TRBJ1-5; TRBD1 aligns across 7 bases. Germline CDR1 reads ENHRY; CDR2 reads SYGVKD. The V gene end was trimmed by 6 bases and the J gene end by 5 bases; junction bases not matched to a gene: 10. This CDR3 comprises 15 residues. Here the CDR3 reads CAISLTGIDDQPQHF. The CDR3 nucleotides are TGTGCCATCAGCTTGACAGGGATCGACGATCAGCCCCAGCATTTT.

This clonotype was seen repeatedly, ten times or more. This rearrangement joins TRBV15 to TRBJ2-7, with D hard to call. The V end was cut by 0 bases, the J end by 6 bases, with 9 bases between. The length of the CDR3 is 13 residues. Germline loops: CDR1 LNHNV, CDR2 YYDKDF (reference sequence). The CDR3 nucleotides are TGTGCCACCAGCAGAGATCGGGCAGGCGAGCAGTACTTC. The encoded protein is CATSRDRAGEQYF. The whole variable domain, remainder taken from reference TRBV15 and TRBJ2-7, is DAMVIQNPRYQVTQFGKPVTLSCSQTLNHNVMYWYQQKSSQAPKLLFHYYDKDFNNEADTPDNFQSRRPNTSFCFLDIRSPGLGDTAMYLCATSRDRAGEQYFGPGTRLTVT.

V and J are TRBV5-5 and TRBJ2-1; tentative D call: TRBD2 (5 bases). This CDR3 spans 14 amino acids. Germline V gives CDR1 SGHKS, CDR2 YYEKEE (reference sequence). V lost 4 bases to trimming and J lost 10 bases, with 18 bases between them. The CDR3 reads CASSLTPFGGEQFF. The CDR3 DNA reads as TGTGCCAGCAGCCTTACCCCCTTCGGAGGCGAGCAGTTCTTC.

This clonotype occurred a few times. DNA of the CDR3: TGTGCCAGCAGCCGAAGCACCAACTACGAGCAGTACTTC. Amino acid sequence: CASSRSTNYEQYF. The rearrangement joins TRBV3-1 to TRBJ2-7; D uncertain. Germline V gene data show CDR1 as LGHDT and CDR2 as YNNKEL (reference sequence). The CDR3 extends over 13 amino acids. With 4 bases removed from V and 3 bases from J, the gap between germline ends came to 10 bases.

The chain is built from TRBV7-2 and TRBJ2-3; D uncertain. The CDR3 contains 14 residues. Per germline, CDR1 SGHTA and CDR2 FQGNSA. Trimming took 7 bases from V and 0 from J, leaving 11 bases between them. This chain's CDR3 is CASNPTLSTDTQYF. The CDR3 bases are TGTGCCAGCAACCCGACATTGAGCACAGATACGCAGTATTTT.

The rearrangement links TRBV6-1 to TRBJ2-5; D perhaps matches TRBD2 (6 bases). Per germline, CDR1 MNHNS and CDR2 SASEGT. CDR3 length: 14 amino acids. V shed 8 bases and J shed 4 bases, with 17 bases lying between them. CDR3: CASLGRGGRETQYF. For the CDR3, the DNA is TGTGCCAGCTTGGGGCGGGGAGGAAGAGAGACCCAGTACTTC.

This clonotype was recorded a few times. The chain has TRBV7-9 and TRBJ2-7; 10 nucleotides line up with TRBD2. The CDR3 totals 15 residues. Germline trimming cut 6 bases from V and 3 bases from J; bases unmatched to any gene: 8. Per germline, CDR1 SEHNR and CDR2 FQNEAQ (reference sequence). CDR3 sequence reads: CASSFFSGGSYEQYF. In DNA, the CDR3 is TGTGCCAGCAGTTTCTTTAGCGGGGGGAGCTACGAGCAGTACTTC.

This sequence joins TRBV7-2 and TRBJ1-1, with a weak D call TRBD1 (5 bases). CDR1 SGHTA and CDR2 FQGNSA come from the germline V gene. V was pared by 1 base and J by 4 bases, with 10 bases between. The CDR3 is made up of 14 amino acids. DNA for the CDR3: TGTGCCAGCAGCTTAGTATGGGGGAGCACTGAAGCTTTCTTT. This encodes CASSLVWGSTEAFF.

This clonotype was picked up a small number of times. The V call is TRBV4-1, the J call TRBJ2-3; 9 bases align to TRBD2. This CDR3 is built from 18 residues. V was pared by 1 base and J by 3 bases, with 11 bases of the junction left unmatched. Germline CDR1 MGHRA, CDR2 YSYEKL. The CDR3 sequence is CASSQVIAGVHITDTQYF. CDR3 nucleotides: TGCGCCAGCAGCCAAGTGATAGCGGGAGTTCATATTACAGATACGCAGTATTTT.

This clonotype has more than one count but fewer than ten. The chain recombines TRBV6-2 or TRBV6-3 with TRBJ1-1, with D maybe TRBD1 (6 bases). V lost 1 base and J 2 bases, leaving 8 bases between the germline ends. CDR1 and CDR2 (germline): MNHEY, SVGEGT. The CDR3 is 14 amino acids. CDR3 sequence reads: CASSYWTVNTEAFF. The CDR3 nucleotides read TGTGCCAGCAGTTACTGGACAGTCAACACTGAAGCTTTCTTT.

This clonotype came up many times. The genes are TRBV6-2 or TRBV6-3 and TRBJ2-2; a possible D gene is TRBD2 (5 bases). The V gene lost 6 bases and the J gene lost 2 bases, with 13 bases spanning the gap. Germline CDR1 MNHEY, CDR2 SVGEGT. This CDR3 spans 15 amino acids. The CDR3 DNA sequence: TGTGCCAGCAGCCTAACGAGGGTAAACACCGGGGAGCTGTTTTTT. Its translation is CASSLTRVNTGELFF.

This clonotype was counted between two and nine times. The chain employs TRBV5-1 and TRBJ2-7; TRBD2 agrees at 9 bases. Germline V CDR1 and CDR2: SGHRS, YFSETQ. The CDR3 runs to 12 residues. With 4 bases clipped from V and 5 bases from J, the junction kept 1 base outside the gene matches. CDR3 bases: TGCGCCAGCAGCAGACTAGCGGACGAGCAGTACTTC. It yields the protein CASSRLADEQYF.

The chain recombines TRBV6-2 or TRBV6-3 with TRBJ2-7, with D uncertain. The CDR3 loop spans 18 amino acids. Trimming removed 0 bases at V and 3 bases at J, with 21 bases between. Germline CDR1 MNHEY, CDR2 SVGEGT. This CDR3 reads CASSYSLRYRTNYYEQYF. CDR3 sequence (DNA): TGTGCCAGCAGTTACTCGTTACGGTATAGAACCAATTACTACGAGCAGTACTTC.

The V call is TRBV30, the J call TRBJ2-5; the D is unclear. V was shortened by 3 bases and J by 4 bases, with 3 bases between the two germline ends. The CDR3 consists of 10 residues. Looked up from germline, CDR1 is GTSNPN and CDR2 is SVGIG (reference sequence). CDR3 amino acids: CAWSTETQYF. The DNA of the CDR3 is TGTGCCTGGAGCACAGAGACCCAGTACTTC.

The chain joins TRBV23-1 to TRBJ2-2; D is uncertain. TRBV23-1 qualifies as an ORF whose function is uncertain. Deletions cut 2 bases from V and 3 bases from J, with 4 bases between. There are 13 residues in the CDR3. The CDR3 DNA is TGCGCCAGCAGTCAAGGGCACACCGGGGAGCTGTTTTTT. Translated, it gives CASSQGHTGELFF.

This clonotype was counted only a few times. V gene TRBV29-1 combines with J gene TRBJ1-4; TRBD1 might be the D (5 bases). This CDR3 has 11 amino acids. CDR1 and CDR2 from the germline V gene are SQVTM and ANQGSEA. The CDR3, as DNA: TGCACCGGGGGAGAAAATGAAAAACTGTTTTTT. Translating it yields CTGGENEKLFF.

This clonotype showed up just a few times. J is TRBJ2-6 and V is TRBV28, with a possible D match to TRBD1 (5 bases). Germline V gene lookup returns CDR1 MDHEN and CDR2 SYDVKM. The CDR3 contains 16 residues. V gave up 6 bases and J gave up 0 bases, with 12 bases separating them. CDR3 DNA sequence: TGTGCCAGCAGCCGCAACAGGCCCTCTGGGGCCAACGTCCTGACTTTC. Residues: CASSRNRPSGANVLTF. The full variable domain, completed using reference TRBV28 and TRBJ2-6, is DVKVTQSSRYLVKRTGEKVFLECVQDMDHENMFWYRQDPGLGLRLIYFSYDVKMKEKGDIPEGYSVSREKKERFSLILESASTNQTSMYLCASSRNRPSGANVLTFGAGSRLTVL.

This clonotype has a handful of counts. This rearrangement joins TRBV7-2 to TRBJ2-7, with 11 positions matching TRBD2. Germline V gene data show CDR1 as SGHTA and CDR2 as FQGNSA. With V trimmed by 3 bases and J by 2 bases, 6 bases remained unmatched. This CDR3 has 16 amino acids. The chain's CDR3 is CASSLLGLAGAYEQYF. The CDR3 DNA reads as TGTGCCAGCAGCTTGCTCGGACTAGCGGGTGCCTACGAGCAGTACTTC.

A note on this clonotype: A much larger clone differs by one base, so this may be a read error. CDR3 loop: CASSYGAEAFF. DNA for the CDR3: TGTGCCAGCAGTTACGGCGCTGAAGCTTTCTTT. The gene calls are TRBV6-6 and TRBJ1-1; unclear D gene. Between the trimmed V and J ends, which lost 2 bases and 6 bases, there was a span of 4 bases. The CDR3 runs 11 residues. Germline V gives CDR1 MNHNY, CDR2 SVGAGI (reference sequence).

This clonotype has a handful of counts. The chain is built from TRBV25-1 and TRBJ2-1, with 15 nucleotides matching TRBD2. Per germline, CDR1 MGHDK and CDR2 SYGVNS. The V and J ends lost 2 bases and 12 bases, in that order; junction bases with no gene match: 8. This CDR3 region has 16 residues. CDR3 protein: CASSEGGTSGRKAQFF. The DNA of the CDR3 is TGTGCCAGCAGTGAAGGGGGGACTAGCGGGAGGAAGGCGCAGTTCTTC.

This clonotype was counted many times. The chain employs TRBV7-2 and TRBJ2-7, with 7 bases lining up with TRBD2. J lost 6 bases, V lost 0 bases, and 8 bases had no gene match. The CDR3 has 15 residues. Germline values: CDR1 SGHTA, CDR2 FQGNSA. The CDR3 reads CASSLASWEGGEQYF. CDR3 nucleotides: TGTGCCAGCAGCTTAGCGTCGTGGGAGGGCGGCGAGCAGTACTTC.

The CDR3 nucleotides are TGTGCCAGCAGTTTTGGCCGGGTGGACGAGCAGTACTTC. Translated: CASSFGRVDEQYF. The chain carries TRBV12-3 or TRBV12-4 and TRBJ2-7; D is uncertain. Trimming cost V 3 bases and J 5 bases, with 11 bases left between them. CDR3 length equals 13 residues.

The chain employs TRBV7-9 and TRBJ2-1, with a weak D call TRBD2 (5 bases). The V gene's germline CDR1 is SEHNR and CDR2 FQNEAQ (reference sequence). Trimming shortened V by 3 bases and J by 7 bases, and 19 bases separated the two germline ends. The CDR3 totals 16 residues. In nucleotides, the CDR3 is TGTGCCAGCAGCTTGTCGGCTCCCGGGGTGAAGAATGAGCAGTTCTTC. It translates to CASSLSAPGVKNEQFF.